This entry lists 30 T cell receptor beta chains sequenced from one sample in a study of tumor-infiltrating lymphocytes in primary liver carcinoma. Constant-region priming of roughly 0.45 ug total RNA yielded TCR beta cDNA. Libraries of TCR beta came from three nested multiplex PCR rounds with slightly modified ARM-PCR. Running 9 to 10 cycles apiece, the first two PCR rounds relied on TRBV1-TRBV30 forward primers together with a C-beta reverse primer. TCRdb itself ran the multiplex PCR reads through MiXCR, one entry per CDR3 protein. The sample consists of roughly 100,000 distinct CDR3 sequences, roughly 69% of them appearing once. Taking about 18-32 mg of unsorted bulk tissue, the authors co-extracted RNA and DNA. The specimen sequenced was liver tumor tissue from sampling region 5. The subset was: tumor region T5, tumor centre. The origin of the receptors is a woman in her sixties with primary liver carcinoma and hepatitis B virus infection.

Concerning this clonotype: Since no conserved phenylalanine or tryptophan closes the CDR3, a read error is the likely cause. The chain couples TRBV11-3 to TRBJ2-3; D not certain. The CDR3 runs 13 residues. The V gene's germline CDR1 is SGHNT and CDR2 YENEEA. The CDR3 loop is CASSLEGWDTQYI. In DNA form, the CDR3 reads TGTGCCAGCAGCTTAGAGGGGTGGGATACTCAGTATATT.

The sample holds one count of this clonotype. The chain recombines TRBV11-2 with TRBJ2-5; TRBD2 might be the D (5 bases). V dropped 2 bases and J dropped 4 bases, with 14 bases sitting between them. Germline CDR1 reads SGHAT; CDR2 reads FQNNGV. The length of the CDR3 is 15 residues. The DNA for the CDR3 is TGTGCCAGCAGCTTACGACTAATACGGCGAGAGACCCAGTACTTC. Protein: CASSLRLIRRETQYF. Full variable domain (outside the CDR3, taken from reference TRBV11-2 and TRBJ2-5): EAGVAQSPRYKIIEKRQSVAFWCNPISGHATLYWYQQILGQGPKLLIQFQNNGVVDDSQLPKDRFSAERLKGVDSTLKIQPAKLEDSAVYLCASSLRLIRRETQYFGPGTRLLVL.

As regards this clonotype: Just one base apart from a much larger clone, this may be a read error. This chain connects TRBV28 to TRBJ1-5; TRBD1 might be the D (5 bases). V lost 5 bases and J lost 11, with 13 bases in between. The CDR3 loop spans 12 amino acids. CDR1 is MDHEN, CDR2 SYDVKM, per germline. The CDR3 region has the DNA TGTGCCAGCAGTCGGACACCACAGTCCCAGCATTTT. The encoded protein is CASSRTPQSQHF.

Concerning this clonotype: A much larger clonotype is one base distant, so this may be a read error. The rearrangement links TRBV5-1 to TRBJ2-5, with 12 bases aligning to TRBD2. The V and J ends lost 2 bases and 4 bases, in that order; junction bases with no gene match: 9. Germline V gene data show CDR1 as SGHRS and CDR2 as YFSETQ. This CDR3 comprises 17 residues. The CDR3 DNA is TGCGCCAGCAGCTTTGGTCTAGCGGGAGGGGTCGGAGAGACCCAGTACTTC. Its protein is CASSFGLAGGVGETQYF.

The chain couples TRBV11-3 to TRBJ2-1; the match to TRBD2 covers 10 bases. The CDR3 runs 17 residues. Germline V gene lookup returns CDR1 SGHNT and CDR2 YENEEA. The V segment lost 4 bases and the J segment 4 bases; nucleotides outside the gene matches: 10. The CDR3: CASSSTPLAGTYNEQFF. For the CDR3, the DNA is TGTGCCAGCAGCTCGACCCCACTAGCGGGGACATACAATGAGCAGTTCTTC.

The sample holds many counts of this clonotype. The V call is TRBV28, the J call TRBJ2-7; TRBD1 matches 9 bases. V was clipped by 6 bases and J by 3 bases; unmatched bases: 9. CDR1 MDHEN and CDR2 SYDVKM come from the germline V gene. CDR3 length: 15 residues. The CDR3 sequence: CASREAGTGIYEQYF. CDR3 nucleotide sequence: TGTGCCAGCAGGGAAGCCGGGACAGGGATCTACGAGCAGTACTTC.

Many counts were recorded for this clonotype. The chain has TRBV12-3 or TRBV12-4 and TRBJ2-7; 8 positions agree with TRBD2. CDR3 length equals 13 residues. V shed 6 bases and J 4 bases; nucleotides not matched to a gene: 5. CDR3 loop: CASSLAGSYEQYF. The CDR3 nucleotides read TGTGCCAGCAGCCTAGCGGGTAGTTACGAGCAGTACTTC.

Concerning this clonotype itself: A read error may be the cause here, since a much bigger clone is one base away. DNA of the CDR3: TGTGCCAGCGGCCCTTCCCCGGATAGCACAGATACGCAGTATTTT. Residues: CASGPSPDSTDTQYF. The chain has TRBV5-4 and TRBJ2-3; D gene unclear. Germline V lookup: CDR1 SGHNT, CDR2 YYREEE (reference sequence). This CDR3 comprises 15 residues. The V gene lost 7 bases and the J gene lost 0 bases, with 15 bases spanning the gap.

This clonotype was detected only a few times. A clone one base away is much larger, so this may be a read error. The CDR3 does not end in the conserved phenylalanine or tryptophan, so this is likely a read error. The CDR3 here is CSVGGASGYTDTQYL. CDR3 in DNA: TGCAGCGTTGGCGGCGCTAGCGGATACACAGATACGCAGTATTTG. The V call is TRBV29-1, the J call TRBJ2-3; 7 nucleotides line up with TRBD2. This CDR3 spans 15 amino acids. With 4 bases clipped from V and 2 bases from J, the junction kept 9 bases outside the gene matches. Germline V lookup: CDR1 SQVTM, CDR2 ANQGSEA.

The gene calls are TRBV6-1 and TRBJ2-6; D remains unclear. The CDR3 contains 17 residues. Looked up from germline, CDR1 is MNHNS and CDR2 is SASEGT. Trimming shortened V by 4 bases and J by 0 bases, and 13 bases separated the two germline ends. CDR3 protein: CASSARTGPSGANVLTF. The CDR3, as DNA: TGTGCCAGCAGTGCCCGGACGGGTCCCTCTGGGGCCAACGTCCTGACTTTC.

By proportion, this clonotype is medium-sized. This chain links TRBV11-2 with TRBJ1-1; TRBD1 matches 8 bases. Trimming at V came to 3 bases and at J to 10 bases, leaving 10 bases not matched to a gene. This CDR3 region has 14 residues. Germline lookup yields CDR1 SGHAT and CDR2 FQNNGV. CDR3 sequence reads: CASSFSTYRGRAFF. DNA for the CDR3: TGTGCCAGCAGCTTTAGCACTTACAGGGGGAGAGCTTTCTTT.

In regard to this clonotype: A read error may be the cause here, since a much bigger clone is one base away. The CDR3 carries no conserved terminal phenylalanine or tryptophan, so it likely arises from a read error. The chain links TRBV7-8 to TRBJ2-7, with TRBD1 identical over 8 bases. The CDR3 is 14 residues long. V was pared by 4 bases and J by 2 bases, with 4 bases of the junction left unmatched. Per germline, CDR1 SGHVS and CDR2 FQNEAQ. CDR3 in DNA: TGTGCCAGCAGCTCTCGACAGGGGCCCTACGAGCAGTACTCC. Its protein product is CASSSRQGPYEQYS.

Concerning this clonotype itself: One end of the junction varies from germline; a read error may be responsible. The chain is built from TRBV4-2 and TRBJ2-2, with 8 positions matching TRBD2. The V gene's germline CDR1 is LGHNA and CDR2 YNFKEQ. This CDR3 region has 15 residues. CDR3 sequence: CANGRGREVIGELFF. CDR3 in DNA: TGTGCCAACGGCCGGGGGCGGGAGGTAATCGGGGAGCTGTTTTTC.

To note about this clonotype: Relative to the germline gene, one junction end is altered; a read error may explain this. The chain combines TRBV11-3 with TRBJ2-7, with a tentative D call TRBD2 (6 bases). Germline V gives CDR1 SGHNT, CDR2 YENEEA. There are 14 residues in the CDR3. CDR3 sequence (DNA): TGTGTCAGCAGCTTAATCGGGCGGGAACGCGAGCAGTACTTC. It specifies CVSSLIGREREQYF.

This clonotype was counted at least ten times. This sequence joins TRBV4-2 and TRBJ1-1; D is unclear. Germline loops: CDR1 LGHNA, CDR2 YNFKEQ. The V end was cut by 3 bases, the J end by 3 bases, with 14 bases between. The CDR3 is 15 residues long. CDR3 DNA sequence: TGTGCCAGCAGCCAGCCTCAGAGGAGGGACACTGAAGCTTTCTTT. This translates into CASSQPQRRDTEAFF.

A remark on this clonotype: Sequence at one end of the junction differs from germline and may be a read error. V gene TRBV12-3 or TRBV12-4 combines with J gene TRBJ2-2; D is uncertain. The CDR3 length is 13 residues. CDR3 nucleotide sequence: TGTGCCAGCAATTTAGATATGGACGGGGAGCTGTTTTTT. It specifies CASNLDMDGELFF.

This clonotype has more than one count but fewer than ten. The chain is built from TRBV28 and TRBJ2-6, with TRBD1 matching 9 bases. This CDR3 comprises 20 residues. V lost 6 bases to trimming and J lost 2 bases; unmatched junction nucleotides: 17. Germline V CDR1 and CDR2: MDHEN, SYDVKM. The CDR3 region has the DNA TGTGCCAGCAGACAACAACCGGGACAGGGTTTAATCCCTGGGGCCAACGTCCTGACTTTC. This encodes CASRQQPGQGLIPGANVLTF.

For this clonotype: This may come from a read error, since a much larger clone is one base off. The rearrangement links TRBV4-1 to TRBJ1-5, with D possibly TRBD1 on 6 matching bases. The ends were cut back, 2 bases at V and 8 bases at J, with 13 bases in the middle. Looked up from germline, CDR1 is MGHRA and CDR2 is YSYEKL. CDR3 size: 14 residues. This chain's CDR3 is CASSQKPGDKPQHF. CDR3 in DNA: TGCGCCAGCAGCCAAAAGCCAGGGGATAAGCCCCAGCATTTT.

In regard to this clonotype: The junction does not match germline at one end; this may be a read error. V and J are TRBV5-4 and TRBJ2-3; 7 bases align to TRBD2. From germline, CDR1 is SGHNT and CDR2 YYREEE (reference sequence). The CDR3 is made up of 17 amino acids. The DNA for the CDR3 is TGTGCCAGCAGCTTGGGCGGCGGGAGTCCCACTTCGGATATGCAGTATTTT. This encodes CASSLGGGSPTSDMQYF. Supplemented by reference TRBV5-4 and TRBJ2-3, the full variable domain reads ETGVTQSPTHLIKTRGQQVTLRCSSQSGHNTVSWYQQALGQGPQFIFQYYREEENGRGNFPPRFSGLQFPNYSSELNVNALELDDSALYLCASSLGGGSPTSDMQYFGPGTRLTVL.

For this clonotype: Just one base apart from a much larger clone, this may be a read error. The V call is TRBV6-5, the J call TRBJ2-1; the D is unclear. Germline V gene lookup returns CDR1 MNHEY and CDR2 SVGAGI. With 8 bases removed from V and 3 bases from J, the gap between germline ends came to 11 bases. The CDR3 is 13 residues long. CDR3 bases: TGTGCCAGCCAGAGCACCTTCTACAATGAGCAGTTCTTC. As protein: CASQSTFYNEQFF.

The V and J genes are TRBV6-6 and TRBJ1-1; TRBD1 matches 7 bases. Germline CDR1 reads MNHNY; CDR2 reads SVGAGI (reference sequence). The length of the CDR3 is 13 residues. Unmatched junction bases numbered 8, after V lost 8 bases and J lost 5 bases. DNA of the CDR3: TGTGCCAGCGAGACGACAGGGCGGACTGAAGCTTTCTTT. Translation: CASETTGRTEAFF.

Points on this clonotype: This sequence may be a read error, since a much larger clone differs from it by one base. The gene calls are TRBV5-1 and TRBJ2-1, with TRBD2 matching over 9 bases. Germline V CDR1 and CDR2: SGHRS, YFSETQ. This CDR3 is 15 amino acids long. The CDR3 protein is CANSVMAGGPTEQFF. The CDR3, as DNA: TGCGCCAACAGCGTTATGGCGGGAGGGCCAACTGAGCAGTTCTTC.

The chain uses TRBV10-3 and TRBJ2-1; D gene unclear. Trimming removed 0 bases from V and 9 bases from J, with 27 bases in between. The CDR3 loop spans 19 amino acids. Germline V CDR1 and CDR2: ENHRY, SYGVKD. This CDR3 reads CAISESTSGPLVPRVEQFF. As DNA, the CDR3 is TGTGCCATCAGTGAGTCAACCTCTGGCCCCTTAGTGCCTCGGGTTGAGCAGTTCTTC.

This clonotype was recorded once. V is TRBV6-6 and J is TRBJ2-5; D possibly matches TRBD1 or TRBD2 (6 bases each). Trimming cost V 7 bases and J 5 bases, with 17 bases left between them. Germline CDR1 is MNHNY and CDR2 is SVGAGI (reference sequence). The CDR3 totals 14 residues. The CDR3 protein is CASIRGQGQETQYF. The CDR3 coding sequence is TGTGCCAGCATTCGGGGGCAGGGGCAGGAGACCCAGTACTTC.

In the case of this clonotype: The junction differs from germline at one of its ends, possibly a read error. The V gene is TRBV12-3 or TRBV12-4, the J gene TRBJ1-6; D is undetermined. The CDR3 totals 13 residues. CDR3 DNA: TGTGCCAGCAGTTTAGGAGAGGCTTCACTCCTCCACTTT. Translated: CASSLGEASLLHF.

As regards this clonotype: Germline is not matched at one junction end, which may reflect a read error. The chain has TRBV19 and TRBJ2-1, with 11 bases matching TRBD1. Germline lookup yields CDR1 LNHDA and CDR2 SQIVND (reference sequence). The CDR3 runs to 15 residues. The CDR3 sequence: CASSIRTGGYNDQFF. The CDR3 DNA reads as TGTGCCAGTAGTATCAGGACAGGGGGCTACAATGACCAGTTCTTC.

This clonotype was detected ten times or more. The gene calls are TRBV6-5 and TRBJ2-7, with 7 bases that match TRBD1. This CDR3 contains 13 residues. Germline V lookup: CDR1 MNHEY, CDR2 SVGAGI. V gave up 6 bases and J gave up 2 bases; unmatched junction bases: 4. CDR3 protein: CASSLGQTYEQYF. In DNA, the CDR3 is TGTGCCAGCAGCCTGGGACAGACCTACGAGCAGTACTTC.

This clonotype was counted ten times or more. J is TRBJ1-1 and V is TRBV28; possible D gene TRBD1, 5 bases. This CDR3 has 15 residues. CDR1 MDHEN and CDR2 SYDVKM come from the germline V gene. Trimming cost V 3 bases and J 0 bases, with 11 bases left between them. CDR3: CASSFVGRVNTEAFF. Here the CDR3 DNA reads TGTGCCAGCAGTTTTGTGGGCAGGGTGAACACTGAAGCTTTCTTT.

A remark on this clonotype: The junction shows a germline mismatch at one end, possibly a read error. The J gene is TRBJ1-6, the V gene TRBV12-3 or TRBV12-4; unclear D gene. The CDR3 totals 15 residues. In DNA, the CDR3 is TGTGCCAGCAGTCCCGAGGGTTCCTATAACTCACCCCTCTACTTT. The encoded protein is CASSPEGSYNSPLYF.

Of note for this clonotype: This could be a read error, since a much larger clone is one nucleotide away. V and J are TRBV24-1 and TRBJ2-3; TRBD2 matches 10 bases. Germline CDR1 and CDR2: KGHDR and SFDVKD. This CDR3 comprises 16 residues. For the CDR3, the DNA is TGTGCCACCGGTGATTCAGCGGGAGGGCCGAGAGATACGCAGTATTTT. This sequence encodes CATGDSAGGPRDTQYF.